The rows below give T cell receptor beta chains drawn from one sample of a study of shared clonotypes between healthy human individuals. Profiling relied on immunoSEQ multiplex PCR, and the TCRdb table lists in-frame clones only, not all of them. The data contain about 2.5 million clones, roughly 90% of them singletons. The material sequenced was naive CD4+ T cells from PBMCs. The source of these receptors is a man aged 18 to 29 in good health. Some clones in this sample may be carry-over from other donors' samples. CDR3s include the opening cysteine and the closing phenylalanine or tryptophan. D genes are given only for firm matches. Clone size is not always given. Where it is, it says once, few, many or a class for expanded clones.

D	V	size	J	CDR3	DNA
-	TRBV18	-	TRBJ1-1	CASSLPGTGNTEAFF	TGTGCCAGCTCACTTCCGGGGACGGGGAACACTGAAGCTTTCTTT
-	TRBV7-3	-	TRBJ2-2	CASSLRGPSTGELFF	TGTGCCAGCAGCTTAAGAGGGCCTAGCACCGGGGAGCTGTTTTTT
-	TRBV28	-	TRBJ2-5	CASTRGQDETQYF	TGTGCCAGCACTCGAGGGCAGGACGAGACCCAGTACTTC
-	TRBV29-1	-	TRBJ2-7	CSVEDWKGTYERYF	TGCAGCGTTGAAGATTGGAAAGGAACCTACGAGCGGTACTTC
-	TRBV30	few	TRBJ1-5	CAWSRQVDQPQHF	TGTGCCTGGAGTAGACAGGTGGATCAGCCCCAGCATTTT
TRBD2	TRBV30	-	TRBJ2-5	CAWSGLARETQYF	TGTGCCTGGAGCGGACTAGCTCGGGAGACCCAGTACTTC
-	TRBV7-3	-	TRBJ2-7	CASSLLASLPYSYEQYF	TGTGCCAGCAGCTTATTGGCTAGCCTACCCTACTCCTACGAGCAGTACTTC
-	TRBV21-1	once	TRBJ2-3	CASSKYVKLAGDTQYF	TGTGCCAGCAGCAAATACGTGAAGCTAGCGGGGGATACGCAGTATTTT
-	TRBV11-2	-	TRBJ2-1	CASSLGAWRDGEQFF	TGTGCCAGCAGCTTAGGGGCCTGGCGGGATGGAGAGCAGTTCTTC
TRBD1	TRBV2	-	TRBJ2-7	CATTPGQRPSYEQYF	TGTGCCACCACACCGGGACAGCGGCCTTCCTACGAGCAGTACTTC
TRBD2	TRBV5-1	-	TRBJ2-3	CASSLDSRLAEPTYRTDTQYF	TGCGCCAGCAGCTTGGATTCTAGACTAGCGGAACCCACATATCGCACAGATACGCAGTATTTT
-	TRBV19	-	TRBJ1-2	CASSNPTTSSYGYTF	TGTGCCAGTAGTAACCCGACCACAAGTAGCTATGGCTACACCTTC
-	TRBV29-1	-	TRBJ2-1	CSVRETYNEQFF	TGCAGCGTTCGGGAGACCTACAATGAGCAGTTCTTC
-	TRBV4-1	-	TRBJ1-5	CASSQVTKEFNQPQHF	TGCGCCAGCAGCCAAGTCACCAAGGAATTCAATCAGCCCCAGCATTTT
-	TRBV5-1	-	TRBJ2-5	CASSLGRIKETQYF	TGCGCCAGCAGCTTGGGCCGGATTAAAGAGACCCAGTACTTC
-	TRBV2	-	TRBJ2-3	CASKGGSTDTQYF	TGTGCCAGCAAGGGGGGTTCTACAGATACGCAGTATTTT
-	TRBV5-5	-	TRBJ2-5	CASSGAGPQETQYF	TGTGCCAGCAGCGGCGCGGGGCCTCAAGAGACCCAGTACTTC
-	TRBV5-1	-	TRBJ2-1	CASSPGGGLTNEQFF	TGCGCCAGCAGCCCGGGTGGGGGGCTCACTAATGAGCAGTTCTTC
TRBD1	TRBV5-5	-	TRBJ2-2	CASSFTGQLRTGELFF	TGTGCCAGCAGCTTTACGGGACAGCTTCGCACCGGGGAGCTGTTTTTT
-	TRBV28	-	TRBJ1-2	CASSPGGWGYTF	TGTGCCAGCAGTCCCGGGGGATGGGGCTACACCTTC
TRBD2	TRBV7-2	once	TRBJ2-2	CANQGRETTGELFF	TGTGCCAATCAAGGGCGGGAGACCACCGGGGAGCTGTTTTTT
TRBD1	TRBV5-1	-	TRBJ2-7	CASSLDGTVAYEQYF	TGCGCCAGCAGCTTAGACGGGACAGTTGCCTACGAGCAGTACTTC
-	TRBV28	-	TRBJ1-5	CASRTTGGGQPQHF	TGTGCCAGCAGGACGACGGGCGGGGGTCAGCCCCAGCATTTT
-	TRBV5-4	-	TRBJ2-1	CASSLGTLAYNEQFF	TGTGCCAGCAGCTTGGGGACCCTAGCATACAATGAGCAGTTCTTC
TRBD1	TRBV15	-	TRBJ1-1	CATSRGGGVIFSEAFF	TGTGCCACCAGCAGAGGAGGGGGCGTTATTTTTTCTGAAGCTTTCTTT
-	TRBV15	-	TRBJ2-7	CATSRDNGPEAQYF	TGTGCCACCAGCAGAGATAATGGGCCCGAGGCGCAGTACTTC
TRBD2	TRBV6-5	-	TRBJ2-1	CASRQAGGPVYEQFF	TGTGCCAGCAGGCAAGCGGGAGGGCCGGTCTATGAGCAGTTCTTC
TRBD2	TRBV4-1	-	TRBJ2-7	CASSLGLAGAGEQYF	TGCGCCAGCAGCCTCGGACTAGCGGGAGCTGGCGAGCAGTACTTC
-	TRBV2	once	TRBJ2-1	CASFLERPYNEQFF	TGTGCCAGCTTCCTGGAGAGACCGTACAATGAGCAGTTCTTC
TRBD2	TRBV28	-	TRBJ2-1	CASRLALNNEQFF	TGTGCCAGCAGACTAGCGCTTAACAATGAGCAGTTCTTC
-	TRBV28	-	TRBJ2-3	CASNRRQSTDTQYF	TGTGCCAGCAACAGACGACAGAGCACAGATACGCAGTATTTT
-	TRBV5-1	once	TRBJ2-7	CASSLGGKFYEQYF	TGCGCCAGCAGCCTCGGAGGAAAATTCTACGAGCAGTACTTC
-	TRBV5-1	-	TRBJ2-6	CASSLETSGANVLTF	TGCGCCAGCAGCTTGGAAACCTCTGGGGCCAACGTCCTGACTTTC
TRBD2	TRBV7-2	-	TRBJ2-7	CASSLAMREAEQYF	TGTGCCAGCAGCTTAGCGATGCGGGAGGCCGAGCAGTACTTC
-	TRBV4-1	-	TRBJ2-7	CASSQLRTSGLYEQYF	TGCGCCAGCAGCCAACTCAGGACATCGGGCCTTTACGAGCAGTACTTC
-	TRBV5-5	-	TRBJ1-5	CASSFQGLHPGEPQHF	TGTGCCAGCAGCTTTCAGGGGCTGCATCCCGGGGAGCCCCAGCATTTT
-	TRBV5-4	-	TRBJ1-1	CASRRGVTDTEAFF	TGTGCCAGCAGGAGGGGGGTGACGGACACTGAAGCTTTCTTT
TRBD1	TRBV7-2	-	TRBJ2-7	CASSYSGTGSLTQYF	TGTGCCAGCAGCTACTCCGGGACAGGGTCCCTAACCCAGTACTTC
TRBD2	TRBV28	-	TRBJ2-3	CASSSPGASGTYTDTQYF	TGTGCCAGCAGTTCCCCTGGGGCTAGCGGGACCTACACAGATACGCAGTATTTT
TRBD1	TRBV28	-	TRBJ1-2	CASSSGQGGGYTF	TGTGCCAGCAGTTCCGGACAGGGGGGAGGCTACACCTTC
-	TRBV20-1	-	TRBJ2-1	CSGSLNEQFF	TGCAGTGGCAGCCTCAATGAGCAGTTCTTC
-	TRBV11-3	-	TRBJ2-7	CASSPPRESTYEQYF	TGTGCCAGCAGCCCCCCCCGGGAGTCGACCTACGAGCAGTACTTC
-	TRBV7-9	-	TRBJ2-7	CASSPSGATYEQYF	TGTGCCAGCAGCCCCTCAGGGGCAACCTACGAGCAGTACTTC
TRBD1	TRBV10-3	-	TRBJ2-3	CAISERRQGNTDTQYF	TGTGCCATCAGTGAGCGGAGACAGGGGAACACAGATACGCAGTATTTT
-	TRBV2	-	TRBJ1-1	CASRIQGNTEAFF	TGTGCCAGCAGAATACAGGGGAACACTGAAGCTTTCTTT
TRBD2	TRBV9	-	TRBJ2-7	CASSGQKAGYEQYF	TGTGCCAGCAGCGGCCAGAAAGCGGGGTACGAGCAGTACTTC
TRBD1	TRBV5-1	-	TRBJ1-3	CASKTGEASGNTIYF	TGCGCCAGCAAAACAGGGGAAGCCTCTGGAAACACCATATATTTT
TRBD1	TRBV4-3	-	TRBJ1-3	CASSPDRGGFYSGNTIYF	TGCGCCAGCAGCCCGGACAGGGGTGGTTTTTACTCTGGAAACACCATATATTTT
-	TRBV7-2	-	TRBJ2-5	CASSFGVRETQYF	TGTGCCAGCAGCTTCGGGGTGAGAGAGACCCAGTACTTC
-	TRBV6-5	-	TRBJ2-7	CASRGPGQSYEQYF	TGTGCCAGCAGGGGCCCCGGACAGTCCTACGAGCAGTACTTC
-	TRBV29-1	-	TRBJ1-4	CSVWDRSTNEKLFF	TGCAGCGTTTGGGACCGCTCAACTAATGAAAAACTGTTTTTT
-	TRBV9	-	TRBJ2-7	CASSPRTHTYEQYF	TGTGCCAGCAGCCCGAGGACTCACACCTACGAGCAGTACTTC
-	TRBV6-6	few	TRBJ2-3	CASSRAFPTDTQYF	TGTGCCAGCAGCCGGGCTTTCCCCACAGATACGCAGTATTTT
-	TRBV7-3	-	TRBJ1-1	CASSPQNQGNTEAFF	TGTGCCAGCAGCCCTCAAAATCAGGGGAACACTGAAGCTTTCTTT
TRBD2	TRBV10-3	-	TRBJ2-3	CAAGGGEADTQYF	TGTGCCGCCGGGGGGGGAGAAGCAGATACGCAGTATTTT